This TCR beta chain was identified during a study of CD8+ T cells in alopecia areata. Sequencing templates came from extracted RNA that was reverse transcribed into cDNA. Using immunoSEQ multiplex PCR, the repertoire was profiled, and TCRdb retains in-frame clones only, with some absent. The table has 200,000 to 250,000 clones, more than 45% seen once; the top ten hold about 1.4%. The study's findings and limits: Tofacitinib did not eliminate many expanded lesional clones from scalp or blood.

CDR3 length equals 16 residues. The junction had 6 bases not matched to a gene; V was cut back by 2 bases and J by 3 bases. Germline CDR1 SGHDN, CDR2 FVKESK. Treatment specified: oral pan-JAK inhibitor, 5-10 mg twice daily. Points on this clone: No antigen is known for it.

The starting material was CD4+ T cells sorted from blood, obtained at week 4, from a patient treated with tofacitinib. This receptor was obtained from a human donor with alopecia areata. This chain joins TRBV14 and TRBJ2-2; TRBD2 aligns across 7 bases. The CDR3 is CASSQWILADTGELFF. In DNA form, the CDR3 reads TGTGCCAGCAGCCAATGGATCCTAGCGGACACCGGGGAGCTGTTTTTT.